The subject of this entry is one T cell receptor (beta chain). Its specificity is not known. V trimming: 1 base; J trimming: 3 bases; junction bases outside the gene matches: 19. The germline V gene has CDR1 MGHDK and CDR2 SYGVNS. The CDR3 contains 21 residues. These data originate in a study of blood T cells in healthy people across ages. Primed by a sample-barcoded 5' primer and a J-beta primer mix, a second PCR proceeded for 7 to 11 cycles. Template switching added a 12-random-nucleotide identifier to every cDNA molecule. CDR3-containing paired-end reads numbered at least 2.5 million in each sample. TCRdb processed the 5' RACE reads anew with MiXCR; each CDR3 protein has one entry. The repertoire has about a million distinct CDR3 sequences, roughly 48% of them found once; the top ten carry over 10%. Whole-study findings and limits: The study found more naive CD4+ cells and higher diversity in long-lived than aged donors. Observed TCR beta diversity per million T cells went down as age went up. This fall followed a roughly linear course with age.

The chain links TRBV25-1 to TRBJ1-4; 8 positions agree with TRBD1. Input material: blood. This clonotype was sampled from a man aged 25-40 years in good health. CDR3 amino acids: CASSELISRGPFGRANEKLFF. The CDR3 DNA is TGTGCCAGCAGTGAATTAATTTCCAGGGGGCCATTTGGGCGTGCTAATGAAAAACTGTTTTTT. Combining the CDR3 with reference TRBV25-1 and TRBJ1-4 gives the whole variable domain EADIYQTPRYLVIGTGKKITLECSQTMGHDKMYWYQQDPGMELHLIHYSYGVNSTEKGDLSSESTVSRIRTEHFPLTLESARPSHTSQYLCASSELISRGPFGRANEKLFFGSGTQLSVL.